The entry below describes one TCR beta chain. Its target is not known. With 60 Vbeta and 13 Jbeta primers, the PCR was carried out. TCRdb's copy holds only in-frame clones and misses some; the assay was immunoSEQ multiplex PCR. The table records approximately 100,000 clones, roughly four fifths of them present only once. The sample belongs to a study of cytomegalovirus exposure and HLA in healthy donors. Points from the study as a whole: In vitro checks showed that three CMV-associated chains really do target CMV antigens. Most of the TCR beta V segments (in an earlier analysis) were productive either about 90% or about 30% of the time.

The CDR3 has 16 amino acids. Germline lookup yields CDR1 SGHAT and CDR2 FQNNGV. Germline trimming cut 1 base from V and 5 bases from J; bases unmatched to any gene: 8. The specimen was PBMCs. The receptor's source is a male donor in good health and CMV-seropositive. The V call is TRBV11-2, the J call TRBJ2-5, with 9 bases matching TRBD2. The CDR3 sequence: CASSLVGGGAGETQYF. CDR3 nucleotide sequence: TGTGCCAGCAGCTTAGTAGGCGGGGGGGCCGGGGAGACCCAGTACTTC. Looking up the rest from reference TRBV11-2 and TRBJ2-5 gives the full variable domain: EAGVAQSPRYKIIEKRQSVAFWCNPISGHATLYWYQQILGQGPKLLIQFQNNGVVDDSQLPKDRFSAERLKGVDSTLKIQPAKLEDSAVYLCASSLVGGGAGETQYFGPGTRLLVL.